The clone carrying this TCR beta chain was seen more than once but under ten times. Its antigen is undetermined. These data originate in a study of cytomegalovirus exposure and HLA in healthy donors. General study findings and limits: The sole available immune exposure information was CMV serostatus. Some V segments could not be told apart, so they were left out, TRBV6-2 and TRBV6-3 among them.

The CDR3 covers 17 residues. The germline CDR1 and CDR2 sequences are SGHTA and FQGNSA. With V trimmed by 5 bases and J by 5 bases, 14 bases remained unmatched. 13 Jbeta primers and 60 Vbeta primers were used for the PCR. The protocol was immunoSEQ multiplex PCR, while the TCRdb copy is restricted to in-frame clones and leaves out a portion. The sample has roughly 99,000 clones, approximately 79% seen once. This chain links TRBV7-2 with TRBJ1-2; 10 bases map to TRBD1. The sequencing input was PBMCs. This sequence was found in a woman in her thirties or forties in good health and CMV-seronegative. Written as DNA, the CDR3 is TGTGCCAGCAGCCACGGGGGCGACAGGGGGCCACTTTATGGCTACACCTTC. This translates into CASSHGGDRGPLYGYTF.